The sequence of this T cell receptor beta chain was determined in a study of T cells in Graves' hyperthyroidism and ophthalmopathy. Details on this clonotype: Its antigen is as yet unknown.

The V end was cut by 5 bases, the J end by 5 bases, with 15 bases between. CDR1 LNHDA and CDR2 SQIVND come from the germline V gene (reference sequence). The CDR3 runs to 15 residues. RNA transcripts were the template for amplifying TCR beta CDR3 regions. Initially, a first-round RT-PCR of the TCR CDR3 employed the HTBI primer set. TCRdb itself ran the multiplex PCR reads through MiXCR, one entry per CDR3 protein. Among about 600,000 distinct CDR3 sequences, around 16% were seen once, and the ten largest hold under 3.5%. Study findings and constraints: Ophthalmopathy stood apart from stable hyperthyroidism in a 13 V-J model. In the blood, most expanded thyroid clonotypes above 0.001 appeared as well.

Ophthalmopathy patients had moderate-to-severe active disease, CAS ≥3, NOSPECS ≥4, and disease duration under 3 months. Reasons for excluding patients were uncontrolled infection, other autoimmune disease, pregnancy or lactation. The chain carries TRBV19 and TRBJ2-2; D might be TRBD2 (5 bases). The receptor was isolated from a woman in her thirties or forties with Graves' ophthalmopathy. Sample: blood. CDR3 in amino acids: CASSEPGKTTGELFF. The CDR3 nucleotides are TGTGCCAGTAGTGAGCCGGGGAAAACAACCGGGGAGCTGTTTTTT. Supplemented by reference TRBV19 and TRBJ2-2, the full variable domain reads DGGITQSPKYLFRKEGQNVTLSCEQNLNHDAMYWYRQDPGQGLRLIYYSQIVNDFQKGDIAEGYSVSREKKESFPLTVTSAQKNPTAFYLCASSEPGKTTGELFFGEGSRLTVL.